This TCR beta chain is from a study of shared clonotypes between healthy human individuals. Study summary: Samples came from a couple of female and a few male donors aged 18 to 49. Study observations and caveats: The study generally estimated greater richness for naive than memory subsets.

On this clone: Antigen specificity is unknown.

Clones were read by immunoSEQ multiplex PCR, and TCRdb kept only the in-frame ones, dropping some. The sample has some 1.4 million clones, around 97% seen once. The V end was cut by 2 bases, the J end by 7 bases, with 9 bases between. Germline CDR1 and CDR2: MGHDK and SYGVNS. The CDR3 is 13 residues long. Sequenced input: naive CD4+ T cells sorted from blood. Subset indicated: CD45RA+ positively selected. The clonotype was recovered from a man aged 25-40 years in good health. The chain carries TRBV25-1 and TRBJ1-3; D unclear. The CDR3 nucleotides are TGTGCCAGCAGTGAAAACTATGGGAACACCATATATTTT. Translated: CASSENYGNTIYF.